This T cell receptor (beta chain) was recovered during a study of T cell repertoires in ileal Crohn's disease. The wider study: Every patient was operated on for stricturing (about 60%) or penetrating (about 40%) complications. Roughly 470 nanograms of biopsy DNA per sample underwent TCRB immunosequencing.

As to time point: inflamed ileum from the surgical specimen. Regarding this clone: The target antigen is unknown.

Study results and caveats: Compared with CD4 T cells, sorted CD8 cells carried more expanded clones. Active smokers at surgery had more clonal expansions than non-smokers.

Assay: immunoSEQ multiplex PCR; the TCRdb copy retains only in-frame clones and omits some. The data hold 9,500 to 12,000 clones, with 80% to 90% observed a single time. Germline CDR1 is MNHNS and CDR2 is SASEGT. The CDR3 is 12 amino acids. V gave up 3 bases and J gave up 8 bases, with 10 bases separating them. The chain couples TRBV6-1 to TRBJ1-2; a weak D match, TRBD1 (5 bases). The origin of this receptor is an adult with Crohn's disease. The sample taken for sequencing was ileal tissue. The CDR3 nucleotides are TGTGCCAGCAGTGACAGGGTATGGGGCTACACCTTC. Translation gives CASSDRVWGYTF.